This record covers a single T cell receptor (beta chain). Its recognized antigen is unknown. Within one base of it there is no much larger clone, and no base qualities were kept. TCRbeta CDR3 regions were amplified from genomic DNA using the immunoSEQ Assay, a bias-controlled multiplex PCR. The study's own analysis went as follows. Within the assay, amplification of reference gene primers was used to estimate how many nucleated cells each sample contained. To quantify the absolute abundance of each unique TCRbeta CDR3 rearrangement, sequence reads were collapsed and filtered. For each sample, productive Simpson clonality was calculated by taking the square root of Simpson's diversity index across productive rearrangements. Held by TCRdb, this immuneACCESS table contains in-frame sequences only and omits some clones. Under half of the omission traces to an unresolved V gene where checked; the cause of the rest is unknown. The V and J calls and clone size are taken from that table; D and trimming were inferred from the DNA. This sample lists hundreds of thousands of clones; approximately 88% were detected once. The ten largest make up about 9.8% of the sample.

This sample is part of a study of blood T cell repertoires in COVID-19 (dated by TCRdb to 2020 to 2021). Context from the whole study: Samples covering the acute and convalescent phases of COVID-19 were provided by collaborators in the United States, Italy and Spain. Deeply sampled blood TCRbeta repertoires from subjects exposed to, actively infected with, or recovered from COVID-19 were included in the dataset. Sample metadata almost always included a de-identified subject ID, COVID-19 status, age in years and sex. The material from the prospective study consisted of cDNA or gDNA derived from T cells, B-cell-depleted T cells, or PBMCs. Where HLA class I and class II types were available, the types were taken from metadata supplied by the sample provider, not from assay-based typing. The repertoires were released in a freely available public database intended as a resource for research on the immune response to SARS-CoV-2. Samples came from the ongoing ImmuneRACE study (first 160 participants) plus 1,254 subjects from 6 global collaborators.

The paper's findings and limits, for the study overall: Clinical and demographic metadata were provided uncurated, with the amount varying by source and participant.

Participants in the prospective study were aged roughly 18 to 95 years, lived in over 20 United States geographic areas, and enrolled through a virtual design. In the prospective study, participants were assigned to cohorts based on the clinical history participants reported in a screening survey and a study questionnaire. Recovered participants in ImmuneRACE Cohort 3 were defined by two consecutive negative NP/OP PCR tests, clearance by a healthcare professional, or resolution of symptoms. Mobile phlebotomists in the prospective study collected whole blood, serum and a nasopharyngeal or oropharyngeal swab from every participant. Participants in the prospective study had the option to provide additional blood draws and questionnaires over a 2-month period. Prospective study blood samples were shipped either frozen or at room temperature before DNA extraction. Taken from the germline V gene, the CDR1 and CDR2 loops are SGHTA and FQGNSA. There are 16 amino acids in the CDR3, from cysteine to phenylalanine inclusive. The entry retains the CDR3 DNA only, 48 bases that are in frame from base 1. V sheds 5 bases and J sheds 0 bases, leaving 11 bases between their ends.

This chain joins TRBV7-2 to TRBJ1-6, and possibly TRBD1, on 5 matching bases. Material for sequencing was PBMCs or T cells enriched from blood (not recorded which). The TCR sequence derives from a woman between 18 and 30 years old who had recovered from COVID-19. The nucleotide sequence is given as TGTGCCAGCAGCCCCAGACAGAGCTCCTATAATTCACCCCTCCACTTT. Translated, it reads CASSPRQSSYNSPLHF.